This T cell receptor beta chain derives from a study of regulatory T cells in long-lasting Graves disease. Study-wide findings and caveats: It was in persistent disease that TRBV28, TRBJ1-2 and TRBJ2-5 were favored. Persistent Graves' patients showed less TCR diversity than newly diagnosed ones.

Researchers made TCR beta libraries by using iRepertoire HTBI primers and running Arm-PCR on CDR3 regions. TCRdb processed the multiplex PCR reads anew with MiXCR; each CDR3 protein has one entry. The table records about 460,000 distinct CDR3 sequences, about 15% of them present only once. Trimming removed 6 bases from V and 2 bases from J, with 13 bases in between. The CDR3 loop spans 14 amino acids. Germline CDR1 SGHRS, CDR2 YFSETQ. Note on this clonotype: Its antigen is not known.

The time point was: newly diagnosed GD, antithyroid drugs for less than 3 months. PBMC RNA was the source of the TCR library. Patients were from an endocrinology department in Xi'an, China. Into tubes containing EDTA, 7.5 to 9.5 milliliters of peripheral blood were drawn. The data also belong to a second study, concerning T cells in Graves' hyperthyroidism and ophthalmopathy.

This specimen was peripheral blood mononuclear cells (PBMCs), taken at new diagnosis, from a patient treated with antithyroid drugs. The TCR sequence derives from a woman aged 45-59 years with Graves disease. This chain connects TRBV5-1 to TRBJ2-3, with D perhaps TRBD1 or TRBD2 (5 bases each). The chain's CDR3 is CASNRDAATDTQYF. CDR3 nucleotides: TGCGCCAGCAACCGGGACGCAGCCACAGATACGCAGTATTTT.